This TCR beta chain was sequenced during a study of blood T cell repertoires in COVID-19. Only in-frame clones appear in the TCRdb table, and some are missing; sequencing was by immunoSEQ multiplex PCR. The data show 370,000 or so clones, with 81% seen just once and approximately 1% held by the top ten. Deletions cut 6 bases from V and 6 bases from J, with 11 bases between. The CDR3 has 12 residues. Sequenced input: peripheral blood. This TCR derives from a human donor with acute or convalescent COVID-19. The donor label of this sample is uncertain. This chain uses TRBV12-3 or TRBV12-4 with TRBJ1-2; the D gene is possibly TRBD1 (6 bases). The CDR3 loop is CASRGWTDGYTF. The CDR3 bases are TGTGCCAGCAGGGGATGGACAGATGGCTACACCTTC.